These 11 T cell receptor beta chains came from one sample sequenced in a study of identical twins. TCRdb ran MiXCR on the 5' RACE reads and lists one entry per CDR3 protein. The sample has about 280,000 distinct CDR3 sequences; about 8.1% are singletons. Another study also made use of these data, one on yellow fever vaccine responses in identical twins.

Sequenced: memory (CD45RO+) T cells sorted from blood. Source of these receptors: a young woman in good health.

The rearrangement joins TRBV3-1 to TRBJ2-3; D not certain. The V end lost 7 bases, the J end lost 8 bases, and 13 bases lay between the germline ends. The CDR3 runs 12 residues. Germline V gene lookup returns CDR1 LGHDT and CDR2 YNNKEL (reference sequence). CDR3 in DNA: TGTGCCAGCACCGCAACCGGGTCTACGCAGTATTTT. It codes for CASTATGSTQYF.

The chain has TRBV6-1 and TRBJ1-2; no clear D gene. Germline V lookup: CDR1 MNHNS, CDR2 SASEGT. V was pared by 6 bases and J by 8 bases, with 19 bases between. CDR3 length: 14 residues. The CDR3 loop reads CASSPAGALEGYTF. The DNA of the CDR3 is TGTGCCAGCAGCCCCGCCGGAGCCTTGGAGGGCTACACCTTC.

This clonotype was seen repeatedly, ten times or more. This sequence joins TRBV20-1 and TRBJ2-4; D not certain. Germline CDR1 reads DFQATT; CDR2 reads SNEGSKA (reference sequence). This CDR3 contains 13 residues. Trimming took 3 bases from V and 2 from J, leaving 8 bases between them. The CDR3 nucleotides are TGCAGTGCTAGCGTGTTCCCCAAAAACATTCAGTACTTC. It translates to CSASVFPKNIQYF.

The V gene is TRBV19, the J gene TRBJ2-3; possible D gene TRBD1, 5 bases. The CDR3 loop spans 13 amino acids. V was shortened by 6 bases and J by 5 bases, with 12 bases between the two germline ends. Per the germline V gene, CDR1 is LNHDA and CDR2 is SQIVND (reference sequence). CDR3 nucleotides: TGTGCCAGTAGATCGCAACAGGAAGATACGCAGTATTTT. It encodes CASRSQQEDTQYF. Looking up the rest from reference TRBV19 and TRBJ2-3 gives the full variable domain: DGGITQSPKYLFRKEGQNVTLSCEQNLNHDAMYWYRQDPGQGLRLIYYSQIVNDFQKGDIAEGYSVSREKKESFPLTVTSAQKNPTAFYLCASRSQQEDTQYFGPGTRLTVL.

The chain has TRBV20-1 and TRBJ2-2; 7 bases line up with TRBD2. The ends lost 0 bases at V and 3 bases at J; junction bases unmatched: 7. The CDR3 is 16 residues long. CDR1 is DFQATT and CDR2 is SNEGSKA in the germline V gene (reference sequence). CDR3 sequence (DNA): TGCAGTGCTAGAGATCAGCCTAGCGGAGACACCGGGGAGCTGTTTTTT. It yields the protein CSARDQPSGDTGELFF.

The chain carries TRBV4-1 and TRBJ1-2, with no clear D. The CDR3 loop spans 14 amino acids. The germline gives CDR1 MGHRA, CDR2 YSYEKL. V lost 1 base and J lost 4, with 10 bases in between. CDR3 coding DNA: TGCGCCAGCAGCCAAGGGGGATGGGGCTATGGCTACACCTTC. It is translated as CASSQGGWGYGYTF.

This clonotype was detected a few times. CDR3 nucleotide sequence: TGTGCCAGCAGTTCCCGGTGGGGTGAGCAGTTCTTC. This sequence encodes CASSSRWGEQFF. The genes are TRBV28 and TRBJ2-1; no reliable D call. This CDR3 has 12 amino acids. Per germline, CDR1 MDHEN and CDR2 SYDVKM. V was pared by 4 bases and J by 9 bases, with 10 bases between. Together with reference TRBV28 and TRBJ2-1, the CDR3 gives the full variable domain: DVKVTQSSRYLVKRTGEKVFLECVQDMDHENMFWYRQDPGLGLRLIYFSYDVKMKEKGDIPEGYSVSREKKERFSLILESASTNQTSMYLCASSSRWGEQFFGPGTRLTVL.

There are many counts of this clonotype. The CDR3 loop is CASRDGTSQQETQYF. CDR3 sequence (DNA): TGCGCCAGCAGAGACGGGACTAGCCAGCAAGAGACCCAGTACTTC. The V call is TRBV5-1, the J call TRBJ2-5; 9 positions agree with TRBD2. CDR1 is SGHRS and CDR2 is YFSETQ in the germline V gene. V was clipped by 5 bases and J by 2 bases; unmatched bases: 7. This CDR3 comprises 15 residues.

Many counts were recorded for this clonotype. CDR3 region: CATARQANSPLHF. CDR3 bases: TGTGCCACGGCCCGACAGGCGAATTCACCCCTCCACTTT. The chain joins TRBV12-3 or TRBV12-4 to TRBJ1-6, with D tentatively TRBD1 (6 bases). V was shortened by 10 bases and J by 7 bases, with 14 bases between the two germline ends. The CDR3 totals 13 residues.

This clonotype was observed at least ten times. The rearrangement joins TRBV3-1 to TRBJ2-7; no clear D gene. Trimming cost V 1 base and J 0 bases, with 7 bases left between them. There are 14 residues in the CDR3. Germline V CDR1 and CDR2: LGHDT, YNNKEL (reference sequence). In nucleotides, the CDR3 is TGTGCCAGCAGCCAAGGACCCAGCTCCTACGAGCAGTACTTC. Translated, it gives CASSQGPSSYEQYF.

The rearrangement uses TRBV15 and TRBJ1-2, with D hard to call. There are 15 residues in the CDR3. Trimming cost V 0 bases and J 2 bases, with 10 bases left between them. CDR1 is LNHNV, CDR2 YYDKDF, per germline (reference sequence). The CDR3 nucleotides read TGTGCCACCAGCAGAGACATCGGCCTAAACTATGGCTACACCTTC. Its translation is CATSRDIGLNYGYTF.